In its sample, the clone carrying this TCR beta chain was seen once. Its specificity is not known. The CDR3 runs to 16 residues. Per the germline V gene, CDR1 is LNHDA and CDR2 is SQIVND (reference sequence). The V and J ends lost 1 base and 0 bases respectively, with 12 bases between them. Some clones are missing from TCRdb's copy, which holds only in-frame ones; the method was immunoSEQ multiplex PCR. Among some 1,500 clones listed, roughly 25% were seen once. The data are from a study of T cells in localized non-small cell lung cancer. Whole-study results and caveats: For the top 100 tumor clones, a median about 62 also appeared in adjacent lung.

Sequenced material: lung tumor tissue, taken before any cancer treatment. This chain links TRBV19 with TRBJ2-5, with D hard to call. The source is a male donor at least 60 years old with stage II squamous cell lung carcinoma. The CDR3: CASSIVRTANQETQYF. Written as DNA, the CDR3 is TGTGCCAGTAGTATAGTTCGAACAGCGAACCAAGAGACCCAGTACTTC.